The next 18 T cell receptor beta chains were all read from a single sample in a study of blood T cells in healthy people across ages. A second PCR of about 6 to 11 cycles used a sample-barcoded 5' primer and a J-beta primer mix. TCRdb re-derived calls from the 5' RACE reads in MiXCR, one entry per CDR3 protein. This repertoire shows about 930,000 distinct CDR3 sequences, roughly 29% found once; its top ten account for roughly 10%. These sequences were also reported in another study, on T cells of mothers and their children.

Specimen: blood. The source of these receptors is a middle-aged woman in good health.

Note on this clonotype: A much larger clone differs from this one at a single base, so this may be a read error. The gene calls are TRBV7-2 and TRBJ2-1; 9 bases agree with TRBD1. Trimming removed 5 bases from V and 13 bases from J; junction bases left unmatched: 9. Looked up from germline, CDR1 is SGHTA and CDR2 is FQGNSA. CDR3 length equals 13 residues. CDR3 coding DNA: TGTGCCAGCAGCAGACAGGGGGATGAGACCCAGTTCTTC. Translating it yields CASSRQGDETQFF.

There are a few counts of this clonotype. The V and J genes are TRBV20-1 and TRBJ1-2; weak D call: TRBD1 (5 bases). V gave up 2 bases and J gave up 6 bases, with 19 bases separating them. Looked up from germline, CDR1 is DFQATT and CDR2 is SNEGSKA (reference sequence). This CDR3 contains 15 residues. The CDR3 DNA reads as TGCAGTGCTAGAAGCAGGGCCTCCCCTTACGATGGCTACACCTTC. Its translation is CSARSRASPYDGYTF.

The rearrangement uses TRBV29-1 and TRBJ2-3; D is unclear. The CDR3 has 12 residues. Looked up from germline, CDR1 is SQVTM and CDR2 is ANQGSEA. The V end lost 4 bases, the J end lost 8 bases, and 13 bases lay between the germline ends. The CDR3 DNA sequence: TGCAGCGTTGCGGCCGGGTCGGGTACGCAGTATTTT. Its translation: CSVAAGSGTQYF.

This clonotype appeared many times. The CDR3 is CASSYSNGGTSGITDTQYF. CDR3 sequence (DNA): TGTGCCAGCAGTTACTCGAACGGCGGGACTAGCGGGATCACAGATACGCAGTATTTT. The J gene is TRBJ2-3, the V gene TRBV6-2 or TRBV6-3, with 13 nucleotides matching TRBD2. The V and J ends lost 0 bases and 2 bases, in that order; junction bases with no gene match: 8. This CDR3 spans 19 amino acids. Germline V gives CDR1 MNHEY, CDR2 SVGEGT.

This clonotype came up a few times. This sequence joins TRBV6-6 and TRBJ2-7; unclear D gene. The CDR3 covers 12 residues. V was cut by 0 bases and J by 5 bases, with 5 bases left in between. Germline lookup yields CDR1 MNHNY and CDR2 SVGAGI (reference sequence). CDR3: CASSYSTDEQYF. CDR3 DNA sequence: TGTGCCAGCAGTTACTCTACTGACGAGCAGTACTTC.

A remark on this clonotype: The junction departs from germline at one end; a sequencing error may be responsible. The rearrangement links TRBV7-9 to TRBJ2-7; 7 bases are a match to TRBD1. CDR3 length: 15 residues. Germline CDR1 is SEHNR and CDR2 is FQNEAQ (reference sequence). CDR3 sequence reads: CAGSSHRGRSYEQYF. The DNA of the CDR3 is TGTGCCGGCAGCTCCCACAGGGGCCGCTCCTACGAGCAGTACTTC.

Concerning this clonotype itself: This may be a read error: a much more frequent sequence differs by one nucleotide. This chain joins TRBV4-3 and TRBJ2-7, with D hard to call. V lost 4 bases, J lost 4 bases, and 11 bases lay in between. Germline lookup yields CDR1 LGHNA and CDR2 YSLEER. The CDR3 is 13 residues long. CDR3 protein: CASSRVDGYEQYF. As DNA, the CDR3 is TGCGCCAGCAGCCGAGTAGATGGGTACGAGCAGTACTTC.

J is TRBJ2-7 and V is TRBV20-1; possibly TRBD2 for D (5 bases). CDR3 length: 11 amino acids. Germline CDR1 reads DFQATT; CDR2 reads SNEGSKA (reference sequence). Between the trimmed V and J ends, which lost 3 bases and 9 bases, there was a span of 12 bases. Here the CDR3 DNA reads TGCAGTGCTAGGAGGGAGTTCGGGCAGTACTTC. It is translated as CSARREFGQYF.

The chain links TRBV6-2 or TRBV6-3 to TRBJ2-7; D unclear. Trimming pared 6 bases from V and 5 bases from J, leaving 17 bases between. The CDR3 has 14 residues. CDR1 and CDR2 (germline): MNHEY, SVGEGT. The CDR3 DNA sequence: TGTGCCAGCAGCCAGGCCTCTCTAAACGACGAGCAGTACTTC. It encodes CASSQASLNDEQYF.

The V gene is TRBV28, the J gene TRBJ1-1; D remains unclear. Trimming pared 2 bases from V and 3 bases from J, leaving 13 bases between. CDR1 and CDR2 from the germline V gene are MDHEN and SYDVKM. There are 15 residues in the CDR3. In DNA, the CDR3 is TGTGCCAGCAGTTTAGGTGGCAGGCTGGACACTGAAGCTTTCTTT. Encoded protein: CASSLGGRLDTEAFF.

Comments on this clonotype: A much larger clone sits a single nucleotide away, making a read error possible. This chain connects TRBV6-4 to TRBJ2-2; 9 bases line up with TRBD2. There are 15 residues in the CDR3. Germline V gene sequence: CDR1 MRHNA, CDR2 SNTAGT. This chain's CDR3 is CASSDSGLATGEPFF. The CDR3 DNA is TGTGCCAGCAGTGACTCGGGACTAGCCACCGGGGAGCCGTTTTTT.

This clonotype was seen more than once but under ten times. The CDR3 region has the DNA TGTGCCAGCACCGACAGGGGTGTGGGAGGCTACACCTTC. Translation: CASTDRGVGGYTF. V usage is TRBV28 and J usage is TRBJ1-2; 8 bases line up with TRBD1. J lost 8 bases, V lost 7 bases, and 9 bases had no gene match. In germline, CDR1 is MDHEN, CDR2 SYDVKM. The CDR3 spans 13 residues.

The table lists this clonotype with a few counts. One junction end does not reproduce the germline sequence, and a read error may be involved. The chain has TRBV11-2 and TRBJ2-7; 11 nucleotides align to TRBD1. This CDR3 spans 15 amino acids. Germline V lookup: CDR1 SGHAT, CDR2 FQNNGV. The CDR3 coding sequence is TGTGTCAGCAGCACCAGGACAGGGGGCACCTACGAGCAGTACTTC. The encoded protein is CVSSTRTGGTYEQYF.

In this sample, this clonotype turned up many times. The J gene is TRBJ2-7, the V gene TRBV7-9; 10 nucleotides align to TRBD1. The V segment lost 4 bases and the J segment 3 bases; nucleotides outside the gene matches: 3. Germline CDR1 is SEHNR and CDR2 is FQNEAQ (reference sequence). CDR3 length equals 14 residues. CDR3 in DNA: TGTGCCAGCAGCTCCGGGACAGGGGTCTACGAGCAGTACTTC. It encodes CASSSGTGVYEQYF.

CDR3 protein: CSAETGQGFGYTF. As DNA, the CDR3 is TGCAGTGCAGAAACGGGACAGGGGTTTGGCTACACCTTC. This chain links TRBV20-1 with TRBJ1-2, with 10 bases matching TRBD1. V dropped 6 bases and J dropped 7; count of bases not matched to a gene: 8. The CDR3 consists of 13 residues. CDR1 DFQATT and CDR2 SNEGSKA come from the germline V gene (reference sequence).

The chain has TRBV3-1 and TRBJ2-5, with D unresolved. CDR1 LGHDT and CDR2 YNNKEL come from the germline V gene (reference sequence). V lost 4 bases, J lost 5 bases, and 14 bases lay in between. This CDR3 has 14 amino acids. The CDR3 spells CASSPSDVRETQYF. The CDR3 region has the DNA TGTGCCAGCAGCCCCTCCGACGTGAGGGAGACCCAGTACTTC.

This clonotype appeared many times. The V call is TRBV5-1, the J call TRBJ2-1; 7 nucleotides agree with TRBD1. The CDR3 runs 16 residues. After removal of 0 bases from V and 5 bases from J, the junction contained 8 bases not matched to a gene. Germline values: CDR1 SGHRS, CDR2 YFSETQ. In nucleotides, the CDR3 is TGCGCCAGCAGCTTGGGAAACAGGGGTTTGAACAATGAGCAGTTCTTC. Protein: CASSLGNRGLNNEQFF.

This clonotype turned up a few times. The chain carries TRBV15 and TRBJ2-1; D not certain. This CDR3 comprises 12 residues. Trimming shortened V by 3 bases and J by 5 bases, and 5 bases separated the two germline ends. The germline CDR1 and CDR2 sequences are LNHNV and YYDKDF (reference sequence). Here the CDR3 DNA reads TGTGCCACCAGCAGGGTAAACAATGAGCAGTTCTTC. It translates to CATSRVNNEQFF.